This is a list of T cell receptor beta chains from one sample in a study of vaccination and CD4 T cells after COVID-19. Their recognized antigens are unknown. Each CDR3 protein is one row after TCRdb ran MiXCR on the PCR reads. This table holds some 15,000 distinct CDR3 sequences, 40% to 65% found once. The specimen was CD4+ T cells from blood, cultured in vitro. The receptors come from a human donor who had recovered from COVID-19. CDR3s include the opening cysteine and the closing phenylalanine or tryptophan. A D gene is named only where the DNA matches it firmly. Clone size is given for some rows only: seen once, a few or many times, or a class if the clone is expanded.

TRBJ1-5	TRBD1	TRBV12-3/TRBV12-4	NA	TGTGCCAGCAGCCCCCCCCGGACAGGGGGCTTACAGCCCCAGCATTTT	CASSPPRTGGLQPQHF
TRBJ1-6	TRBD1	TRBV6-1	NA	TGTGCCAGCAGCGCAACAGGGGAAAAATCACCCCTCCACTTT	CASSATGEKSPLHF
TRBJ2-5	NA	TRBV29-1	NA	TGCAGCGTTGAGTTTTTAACGGTCCAAGAGACCCAGTACTTC	CSVEFLTVQETQYF
TRBJ2-3	NA	TRBV7-9	NA	TGTGCCAGCAGCTCGCGGGGCCCAGATACGCAGTATTTT	CASSSRGPDTQYF
TRBJ2-7	TRBD2	TRBV7-2	NA	TGTGCCAGCAGCTTAGCGCGGGAGGGAACCGAGCAGTACTTC	CASSLAREGTEQYF
TRBJ2-5	NA	TRBV24-1	NA	TGTGCCACCAGTGGAGCAGGGAAAGAGACCCAGTACTTC	CATSGAGKETQYF
TRBJ1-1	NA	TRBV19	few	TGTGCCAGTAGTATAACGCCAGGCACTGAAGCTTTCTTT	CASSITPGTEAFF
TRBJ1-2	TRBD1	TRBV5-4	few	TGTGCCAGCAGCTTGGGACAGGGGACTTATGGCTACACCTTC	CASSLGQGTYGYTF
TRBJ2-7	NA	TRBV18	NA	TGTGCCAGCTCCCCCGGGACGTCCTACGAGCAGTACTTC	CASSPGTSYEQYF
TRBJ2-1	TRBD2	TRBV10-2	large	TGCGCCACCAGCCTCCGCGGGAGAATCTACAATGAGCAGTTCTTC	CATSLRGRIYNEQFF
TRBJ2-1	NA	TRBV6-1	NA	TGTGCCAGCAGAGAGGACAGTTACAATGAGCAGTTCTTC	CASREDSYNEQFF
TRBJ2-5	TRBD2	TRBV11-3	NA	TGTGCCAGCAGCGTTAGCGGGACGGAGACCCAGTACTTC	CASSVSGTETQYF
TRBJ1-5	TRBD1	TRBV19	NA	TGTGCCAGTAGTACGACAGGGGGCAATCAGCCCCAGCATTTT	CASSTTGGNQPQHF
TRBJ1-2	TRBD1	TRBV7-9	NA	TGTGCCAGCAGCTCCTGGACAGGGGACTATGGCTACACCTTC	CASSSWTGDYGYTF
TRBJ1-5	NA	TRBV20-1	few	TGCAGTGCTAGAAACGTCGTTGGGGCCCAAAATCAGCCCCAGCATTTT	CSARNVVGAQNQPQHF
TRBJ1-5	NA	TRBV7-2	NA	TGTGCCAGCAGCTTACTTGCGGGTTACAATCAGCCCCAGCATTTT	CASSLLAGYNQPQHF
TRBJ2-5	TRBD2	TRBV20-1	NA	TGCAGTGTCTGGCGGGAGTCCCAGTACTTC	CSVWRESQYF
TRBJ1-2	NA	TRBV12-3/TRBV12-4	few	TGTGCCAGCAGTTCTGGACAGCTCTATGGCTACACCTTC	CASSSGQLYGYTF
TRBJ1-3	NA	TRBV12-3/TRBV12-4	NA	TGTGCCAGCAGCACGCCAGGGGGAAACACCATATATTTT	CASSTPGGNTIYF
TRBJ1-2	TRBD1	TRBV19	NA	TGTGCCAGTAGTAGGGGACAGGGAGGGAGCTATGGCTACACCTTC	CASSRGQGGSYGYTF
TRBJ2-1	NA	TRBV15	few	TGTGCCACCAGCAGAGCTGACAGGCCTACCTACAATGAGCAGTTCTTC	CATSRADRPTYNEQFF
TRBJ1-2	TRBD1	TRBV14	NA	TGTGCCAGCAGCGGTAGAGGGGGCCACTATGGCTACACCTTC	CASSGRGGHYGYTF
TRBJ2-7	NA	TRBV7-3	NA	TGCGCCAGCAGCCAAGTCTCGGGAGCAGGCTCCTACGAGCAGTACTTC	CASSQVSGAGSYEQYF
TRBJ2-1	TRBD2	TRBV20-1	NA	TGCAGTGCTTGGCTAGCGGGAGGGAGCTCCTACAATGAGCAGTTCTTC	CSAWLAGGSSYNEQFF
TRBJ1-4	NA	TRBV15	NA	TGTGCCACCAGGGCAGGCCTCCCTAATGAAAAACTGTTTTTT	CATRAGLPNEKLFF
TRBJ2-5	TRBD1	TRBV7-7	NA	TGTGCTAGCAGCCTAATATATGACAGGGGGCGGGAGACCCAGTACTTC	CASSLIYDRGRETQYF
TRBJ1-1	NA	TRBV12-3/TRBV12-4	few	TGTGCCAGCAGTTTACGCGGTGGGGCTTTCTTT	CASSLRGGAFF
TRBJ1-2	NA	TRBV6-5	few	TGTGCCAGCAGGTACCGGGACTATGGCTACACCTTC	CASRYRDYGYTF
TRBJ1-5	NA	TRBV6-5	NA	TGTGCCAGCAGTTACTCGCAGCAGGGAGAGCCCCAGCATTTT	CASSYSQQGEPQHF
TRBJ2-5	NA	TRBV19	NA	TGTGCCAGTAGTACATCGCGAGGAAGGGGTTTGGAGACCCAGTACTTC	CASSTSRGRGLETQYF
TRBJ1-6	NA	TRBV6-5	once	TGTGCCAGCAGTTACTCTCCGGGAAACAATAATTCACCCCTCCACTTT	CASSYSPGNNNSPLHF
TRBJ1-1	NA	TRBV12-3/TRBV12-4	NA	TGTGCCAGCAGTTCCCGTTTTTTGAGGGGTCCCACTGAAGCTTTCTTT	CASSSRFLRGPTEAFF
TRBJ2-7	TRBD1	TRBV6-1	NA	TGTGCCAGCACTCCGGGACAGTCCTACGAGCAGTACTTC	CASTPGQSYEQYF
TRBJ2-5	NA	TRBV7-6	NA	TGTGCCAGCAGCCCCCCGGGGCAGACCCAGTACTTC	CASSPPGQTQYF
TRBJ2-7	TRBD1	TRBV28	NA	TGTGCCAGCAGTTCTGGACAGGAAAGCTCCTACGAGCAGTACTTC	CASSSGQESSYEQYF
TRBJ1-1	TRBD1	TRBV18	NA	TGTGCCAGCTCACCGGACAGGAGGTATCGGGGAGCTTTCTTT	CASSPDRRYRGAFF
TRBJ2-1	TRBD2	TRBV20-1	few	TGCAGTGCTAGAGGTCCACTAGCGGGTAATGAGCAGTTCTTC	CSARGPLAGNEQFF
TRBJ1-2	NA	TRBV30	NA	TGTGCCTGGAGTGTGGGAGTCGAGGATGGCTACACCTTC	CAWSVGVEDGYTF
TRBJ1-1	NA	TRBV20-1	few	TGCAGTGCTAGGGTGAACACTGAAGCTTTCTTT	CSARVNTEAFF
TRBJ2-1	TRBD2	TRBV24-1	NA	TGTGCCACCACTAGCGGGAACTACAATGAGCAGTTCTTC	CATTSGNYNEQFF
TRBJ2-1	TRBD2	TRBV20-1	NA	TGCAGTGCTAGGTCCCTAGCGGGAGGCCGCAGCTCCTACAATGAGCAGTTCTTC	CSARSLAGGRSSYNEQFF
TRBJ1-5	NA	TRBV12-3/TRBV12-4	NA	TGTGCCAGCAGATCAGGAGTCTATCAGCCCCAGCATTTT	CASRSGVYQPQHF
TRBJ2-5	NA	TRBV5-8	NA	TGTGCCAGCCGTCCAAGGGGCCAAGAGACCCAGTACTTC	CASRPRGQETQYF
TRBJ1-5	NA	TRBV11-2	NA	TGTGCCAGCAGCTTAGAAAGGTTCAATCAGCCCCAGCATTTT	CASSLERFNQPQHF
TRBJ2-3	NA	TRBV20-1	few	TGCAGTGCTAGCGCAAGGCATCAAGATACGCAGTATTTT	CSASARHQDTQYF
TRBJ1-2	TRBD1	TRBV5-1	few	TGCGCCAGCAGCCCCTCCGGGACAGGGAACTATGGCTACACCTTC	CASSPSGTGNYGYTF
TRBJ2-7	TRBD2	TRBV28	NA	TGTGCCGCTGGGAGGGCCGCGTACGGCGAGCAGTACTTC	CAAGRAAYGEQYF
TRBJ1-5	TRBD1	TRBV28	few	TGTGCCAGCAGCCAGGGGGGGGACGGGAATCAGCCCCAGCATTTT	CASSQGGDGNQPQHF
TRBJ2-5	NA	TRBV6-1	NA	TGTGCCAGCAGTGAAAGCGGTTTTGGAGAGACCCAGTACTTC	CASSESGFGETQYF
TRBJ2-3	TRBD2	TRBV20-1	NA	TGCAGTGCCATCAAAGGACTAGCGGCGCAGTATTTT	CSAIKGLAAQYF
TRBJ1-5	NA	TRBV28	few	TGTGCCAGCAGTTTCAACAGCAGATTGAATCAGCCCCAGCATTTT	CASSFNSRLNQPQHF
TRBJ1-5	NA	TRBV10-2	few	TGCGCCAGCAGTGAGAGAAGCCCGAATCAGCCCCAGCATTTT	CASSERSPNQPQHF
TRBJ2-1	TRBD1	TRBV6-2/TRBV6-3	few	TGTGCCAGTCGGACAGGGCTTATCAATAGGGAGCAGTTCTTC	CASRTGLINREQFF
TRBJ2-2	NA	TRBV27	few	TGTGCCAGCCGGAGGAGTCCCGGGGAGCTGTTTTTT	CASRRSPGELFF
TRBJ2-3	NA	TRBV7-9	NA	TGTGCCAGCAGCCCCCGAACAGGCACAGATACGCAGTATTTT	CASSPRTGTDTQYF
TRBJ2-1	NA	TRBV27	few	TGTGCCAGCAGTTCACAAGTCTGGGGAGAGCAGTTCTTC	CASSSQVWGEQFF
TRBJ2-1	TRBD2	TRBV11-3	NA	TGTGCCAGCAGCTCCATAGCGGGAGGGCCGAATGAGCAGTTCTTC	CASSSIAGGPNEQFF
TRBJ2-3	NA	TRBV27	few	TGTGCCAGCAGACTTTCACTACAGGTAATCCAAGAGGATACGCAGTATTTT	CASRLSLQVIQEDTQYF
TRBJ1-2	NA	TRBV6-2/TRBV6-3	NA	TGTGCCAGCAGTTACTCTTCCAGACCCTATGGCTACACCTTC	CASSYSSRPYGYTF
TRBJ2-3	TRBD1	TRBV20-1	few	TGCAGTGCTAACACCGGACAGGGAACAGATACGCAGTATTTT	CSANTGQGTDTQYF